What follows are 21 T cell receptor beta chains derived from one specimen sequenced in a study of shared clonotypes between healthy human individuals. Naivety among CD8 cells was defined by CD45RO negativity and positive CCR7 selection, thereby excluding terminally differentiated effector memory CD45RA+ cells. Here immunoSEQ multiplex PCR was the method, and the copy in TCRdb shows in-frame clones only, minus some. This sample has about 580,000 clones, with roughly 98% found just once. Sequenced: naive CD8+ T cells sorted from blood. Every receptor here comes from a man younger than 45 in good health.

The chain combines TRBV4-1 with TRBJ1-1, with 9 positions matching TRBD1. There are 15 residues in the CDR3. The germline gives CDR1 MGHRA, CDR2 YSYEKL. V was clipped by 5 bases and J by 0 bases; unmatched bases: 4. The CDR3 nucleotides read TGCGCCAGCAGCTACAGGGGGCCGGTGAACACTGAAGCTTTCTTT. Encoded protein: CASSYRGPVNTEAFF.

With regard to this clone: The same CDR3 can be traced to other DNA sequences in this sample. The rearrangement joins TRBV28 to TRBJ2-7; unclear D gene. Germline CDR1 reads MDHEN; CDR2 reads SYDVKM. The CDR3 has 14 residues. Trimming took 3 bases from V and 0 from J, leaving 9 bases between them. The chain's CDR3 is CASSFGRSSYEQYF. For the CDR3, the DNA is TGTGCCAGCAGTTTCGGGCGTTCCTCCTACGAGCAGTACTTC.

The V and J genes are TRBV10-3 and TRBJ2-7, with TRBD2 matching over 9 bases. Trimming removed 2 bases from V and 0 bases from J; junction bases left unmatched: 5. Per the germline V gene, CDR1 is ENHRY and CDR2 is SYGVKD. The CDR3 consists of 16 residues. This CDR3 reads CAISEVLAGSSYEQYF. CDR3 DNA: TGTGCCATCAGTGAGGTCCTAGCGGGGAGCTCCTACGAGCAGTACTTC.

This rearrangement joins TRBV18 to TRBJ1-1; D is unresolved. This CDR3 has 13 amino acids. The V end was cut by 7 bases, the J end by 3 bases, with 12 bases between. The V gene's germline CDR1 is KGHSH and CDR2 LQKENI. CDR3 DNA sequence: TGTGCCAGCTTATTACGGGCAGACACTGAAGCTTTCTTT. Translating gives CASLLRADTEAFF.

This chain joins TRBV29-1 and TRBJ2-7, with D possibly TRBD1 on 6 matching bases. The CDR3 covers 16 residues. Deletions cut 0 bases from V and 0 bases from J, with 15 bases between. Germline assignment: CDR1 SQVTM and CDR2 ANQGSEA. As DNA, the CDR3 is TGCAGCGTTGAAGACCCGGACAGTTTCGGCTCCTACGAGCAGTACTTC. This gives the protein CSVEDPDSFGSYEQYF.

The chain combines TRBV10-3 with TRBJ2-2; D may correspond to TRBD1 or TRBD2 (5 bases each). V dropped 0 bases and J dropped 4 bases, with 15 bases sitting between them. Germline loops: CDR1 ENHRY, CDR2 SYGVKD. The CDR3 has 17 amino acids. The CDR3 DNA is TGTGCCATCAGTGAGTCGGGGGACCTCATGACCACCGGGGAGCTGTTTTTT. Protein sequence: CAISESGDLMTTGELFF.

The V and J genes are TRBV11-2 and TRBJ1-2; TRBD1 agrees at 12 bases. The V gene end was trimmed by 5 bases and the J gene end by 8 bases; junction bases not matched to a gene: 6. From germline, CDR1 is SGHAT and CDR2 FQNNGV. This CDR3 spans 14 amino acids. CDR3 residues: CASSRGQGASGYTF. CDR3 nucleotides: TGTGCCAGCAGCCGGGGACAGGGGGCTTCGGGCTACACCTTC.

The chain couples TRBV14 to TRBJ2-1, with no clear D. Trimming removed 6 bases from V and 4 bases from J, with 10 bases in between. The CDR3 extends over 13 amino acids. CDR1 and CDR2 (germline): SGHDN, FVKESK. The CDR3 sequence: CASSLYRYNEQFF. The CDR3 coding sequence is TGTGCCAGCAGTCTCTACAGATACAATGAGCAGTTCTTC.

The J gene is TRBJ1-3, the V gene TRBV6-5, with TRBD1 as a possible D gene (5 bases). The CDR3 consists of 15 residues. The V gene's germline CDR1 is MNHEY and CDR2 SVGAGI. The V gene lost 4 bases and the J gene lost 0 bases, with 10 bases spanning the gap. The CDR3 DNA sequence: TGTGCCAGCAGTTTGACAGACCGCTCTGGAAACACCATATATTTT. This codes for CASSLTDRSGNTIYF.

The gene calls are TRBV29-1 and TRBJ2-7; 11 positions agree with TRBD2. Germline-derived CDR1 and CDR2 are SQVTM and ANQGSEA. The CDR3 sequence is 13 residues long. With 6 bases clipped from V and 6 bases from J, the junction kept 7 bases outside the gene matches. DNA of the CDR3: TGCAGCGTCGTTAGCGGGAGGGCCGGCGAGCAGTACTTC. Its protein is CSVVSGRAGEQYF.

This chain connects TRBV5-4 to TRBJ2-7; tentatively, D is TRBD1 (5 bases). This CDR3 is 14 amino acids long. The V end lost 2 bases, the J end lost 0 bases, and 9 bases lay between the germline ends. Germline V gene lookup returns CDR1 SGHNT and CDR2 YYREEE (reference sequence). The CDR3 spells CASSFRVSSYEQYF. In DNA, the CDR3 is TGTGCCAGCAGCTTCAGGGTTAGCTCCTACGAGCAGTACTTC.

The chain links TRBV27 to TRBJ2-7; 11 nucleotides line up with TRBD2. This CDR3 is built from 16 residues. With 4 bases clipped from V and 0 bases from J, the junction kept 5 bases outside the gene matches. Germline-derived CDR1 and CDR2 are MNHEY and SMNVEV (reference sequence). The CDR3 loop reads CASSSLAGGVSYEQYF. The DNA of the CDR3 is TGTGCCAGCAGTTCCCTAGCGGGAGGTGTCTCCTACGAGCAGTACTTC.

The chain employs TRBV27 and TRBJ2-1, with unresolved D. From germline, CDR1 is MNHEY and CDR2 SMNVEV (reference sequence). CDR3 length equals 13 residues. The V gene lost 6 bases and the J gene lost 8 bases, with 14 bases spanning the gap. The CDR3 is CASRFLGSDEQFF. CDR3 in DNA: TGTGCCAGCAGATTCCTCGGAAGCGATGAGCAGTTCTTC.

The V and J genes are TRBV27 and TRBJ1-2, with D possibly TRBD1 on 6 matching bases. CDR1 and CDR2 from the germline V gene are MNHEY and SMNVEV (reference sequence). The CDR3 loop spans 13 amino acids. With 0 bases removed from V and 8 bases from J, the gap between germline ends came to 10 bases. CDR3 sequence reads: CASSLSRRGGYTF. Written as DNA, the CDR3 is TGTGCCAGCAGTTTATCACGCAGGGGCGGCTACACCTTC.

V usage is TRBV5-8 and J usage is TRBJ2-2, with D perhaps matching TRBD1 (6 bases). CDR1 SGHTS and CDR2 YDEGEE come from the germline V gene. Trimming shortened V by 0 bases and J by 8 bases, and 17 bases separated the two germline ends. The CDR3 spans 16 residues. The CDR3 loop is CASSLGTVLSSGELFF. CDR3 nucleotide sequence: TGTGCCAGCAGCTTGGGGACAGTCCTATCCTCTGGGGAGCTGTTTTTT.

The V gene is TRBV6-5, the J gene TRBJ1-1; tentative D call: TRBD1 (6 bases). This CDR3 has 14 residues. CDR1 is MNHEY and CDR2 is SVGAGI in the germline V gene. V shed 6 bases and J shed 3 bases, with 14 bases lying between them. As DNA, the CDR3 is TGTGCCAGCAGCCTTAGGGGGGCGCACACTGAAGCTTTCTTT. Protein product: CASSLRGAHTEAFF.

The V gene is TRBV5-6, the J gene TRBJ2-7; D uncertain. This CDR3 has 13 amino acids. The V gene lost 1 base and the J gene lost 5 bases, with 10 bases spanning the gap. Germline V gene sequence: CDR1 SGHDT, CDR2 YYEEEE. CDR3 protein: CASSLLPGDEQYF. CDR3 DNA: TGTGCCAGCAGCTTGCTGCCTGGGGACGAGCAGTACTTC.

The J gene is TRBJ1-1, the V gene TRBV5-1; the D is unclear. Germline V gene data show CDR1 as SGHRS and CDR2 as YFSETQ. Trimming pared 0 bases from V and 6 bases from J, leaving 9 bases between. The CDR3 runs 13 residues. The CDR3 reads CASSLGPESEAFF. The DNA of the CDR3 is TGCGCCAGCAGCTTGGGTCCAGAATCTGAAGCTTTCTTT.

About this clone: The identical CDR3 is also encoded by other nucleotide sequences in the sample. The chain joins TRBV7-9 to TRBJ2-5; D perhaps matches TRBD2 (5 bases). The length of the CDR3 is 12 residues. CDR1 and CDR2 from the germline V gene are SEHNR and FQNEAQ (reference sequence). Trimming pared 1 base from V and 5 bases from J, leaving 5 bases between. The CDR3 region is CASSLGRETQYF. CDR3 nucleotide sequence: TGTGCCAGCAGCTTAGGGAGGGAGACCCAGTACTTC.

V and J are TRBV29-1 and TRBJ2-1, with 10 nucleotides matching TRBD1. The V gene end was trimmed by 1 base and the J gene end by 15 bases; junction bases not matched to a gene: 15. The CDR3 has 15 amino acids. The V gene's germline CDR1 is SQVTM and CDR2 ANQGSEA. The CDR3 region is CSVEGTGGGHEPPFF. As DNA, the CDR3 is TGCAGCGTTGAAGGGACAGGGGGGGGACACGAACCCCCGTTCTTC.

The CDR3 protein is CASSILYSNQPQHF. In DNA form, the CDR3 reads TGTGCCAGTAGTATTCTTTATAGCAATCAGCCCCAGCATTTT. This chain uses TRBV19 with TRBJ1-5; D is ambiguous. The V gene lost 3 bases and the J gene lost 0 bases, with 6 bases spanning the gap. Germline V lookup: CDR1 LNHDA, CDR2 SQIVND (reference sequence). CDR3 length: 14 amino acids.